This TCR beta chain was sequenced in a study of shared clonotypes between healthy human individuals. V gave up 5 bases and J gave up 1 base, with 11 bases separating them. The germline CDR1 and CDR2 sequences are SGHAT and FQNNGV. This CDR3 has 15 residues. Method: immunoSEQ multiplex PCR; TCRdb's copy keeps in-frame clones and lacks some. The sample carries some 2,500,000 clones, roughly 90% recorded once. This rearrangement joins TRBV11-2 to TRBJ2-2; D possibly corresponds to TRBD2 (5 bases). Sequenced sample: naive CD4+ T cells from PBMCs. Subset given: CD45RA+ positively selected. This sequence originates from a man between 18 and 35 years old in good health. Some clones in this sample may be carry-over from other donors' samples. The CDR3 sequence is CASSPPGRNTGELFF. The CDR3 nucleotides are TGTGCCAGCAGCCCGCCGGGGAGGAACACCGGGGAGCTGTTTTTT.